The present entry profiles one T cell receptor (beta chain) with its context. Germline V gene lookup returns CDR1 SGHVS and CDR2 FQNEAQ. The J segment lost 4 bases and the V segment lost 7 bases, leaving 15 bases of the junction unmatched. This CDR3 is built from 17 residues. TCRdb's table, derived via immunoSEQ multiplex PCR, lists solely in-frame clones and lacks some. The table has fewer than 45,000 clones, 76% seen once. Every single patient, without exception, relapsed after autologous stem cell transplantation, and brentuximab vedotin exposure varied. The data are from a study of PD-1 blockade in classical Hodgkin lymphoma.

This chain connects TRBV7-8 to TRBJ2-1, with 8 bases aligning to TRBD1. The sequencing used peripheral blood mononuclear cells (PBMCs), collected at baseline. The receptor was isolated from a human donor with classical Hodgkin lymphoma. CDR3 DNA sequence: TGTGCCAGCACCTCGGCCCACGGACAGGGACAATACAATGAGCAGTTCTTC. Translated, it gives CASTSAHGQGQYNEQFF. The complete variable domain, with remaining parts taken from reference TRBV7-8 and TRBJ2-1, reads GAGVSQSPRYKVAKRGQDVALRCDPISGHVSLFWYQQALGQGPEFLTYFQNEAQLDKSGLPSDRFFAERPEGSVSTLKIQRTQQEDSAVYLCASTSAHGQGQYNEQFFGPGTRLTVL.